The 19 T cell receptor beta chains reported below all come from one sample, sequenced in a study of blood T cell repertoires in COVID-19. Clones were read by immunoSEQ multiplex PCR, and TCRdb kept only the in-frame ones, dropping some. Of hundreds of thousands of clones detected, 80% to 90% appear once; the ten largest clones hold less than 20%. Specimen: peripheral blood. All receptors derive from a woman older than 75 with active or convalescent COVID-19.

The rearrangement joins TRBV7-3 to TRBJ2-3; 7 nucleotides align to TRBD1. Germline loops: CDR1 SGHTA, CDR2 FQGTGA. V lost 6 bases to trimming and J lost 3 bases; unmatched junction nucleotides: 15. The CDR3 extends over 17 amino acids. The CDR3 loop reads CASRPKGAKGSTDTQYF. The CDR3 DNA reads TGTGCCAGCAGGCCCAAGGGGGCTAAGGGTAGTACAGATACGCAGTATTTT.

The CDR3 region has the DNA TGTGCCAGCAGCCAAGACCCCCCGGGGAGCCGGGCGGATACGCAGTATTTT. Protein: CASSQDPPGSRADTQYF. V gene TRBV4-2 combines with J gene TRBJ2-3, with D tentatively TRBD2 (5 bases). The germline gives CDR1 LGHNA, CDR2 YNFKEQ. There are 17 residues in the CDR3. The V and J ends lost 0 bases and 6 bases respectively, with 19 bases between them.

The chain employs TRBV13 and TRBJ2-3; 8 bases match TRBD2. V gave up 0 bases and J gave up 2 bases; unmatched junction bases: 7. Germline CDR1 and CDR2: PRHDT and FYEKMQ (reference sequence). This CDR3 has 17 residues. In DNA form, the CDR3 reads TGTGCCAGCAGCTTAGGTACTAGCGGAGCTTACACAGATACGCAGTATTTT. Translation: CASSLGTSGAYTDTQYF.

The count of this clone is one. The chain has TRBV7-9 and TRBJ2-7; 9 nucleotides line up with TRBD2. The V and J ends lost 1 base and 2 bases, in that order; junction bases with no gene match: 6. The CDR3 sequence is 16 residues long. From germline, CDR1 is SEHNR and CDR2 FQNEAQ (reference sequence). In nucleotides, the CDR3 is TGTGCCAGCAGCTTAGTGCGGGGGGGCGGAGCCTACGAGCAGTACTTC. Translation: CASSLVRGGGAYEQYF.

This rearrangement joins TRBV5-1 to TRBJ2-3; 8 bases fit TRBD2. This CDR3 is built from 16 residues. CDR1 is SGHRS and CDR2 is YFSETQ in the germline V gene. Trimming took 5 bases from V and 2 from J; bases not matched to a gene: 10. CDR3 nucleotide sequence: TGCGCCAGCAGGAGCCTGGGCGGGAGGCCCACAGATACGCAGTATTTT. Translating it yields CASRSLGGRPTDTQYF.

This chain links TRBV4-2 with TRBJ2-1; TRBD2 agrees at 12 bases. The CDR3 has 17 residues. V shed 0 bases, J shed 8 bases, and the junction held 8 bases outside the gene matches. Per the germline V gene, CDR1 is LGHNA and CDR2 is YNFKEQ. CDR3 protein: CASSQELAGGPLDEQFF. The CDR3 bases are TGTGCCAGCAGCCAAGAGCTAGCGGGAGGGCCTTTGGATGAGCAGTTCTTC.

The chain combines TRBV5-1 with TRBJ1-4; possibly TRBD1 for D (5 bases). CDR3 length: 15 residues. Trimming removed 1 base at V and 7 bases at J, with 14 bases between. CDR1 SGHRS and CDR2 YFSETQ come from the germline V gene. The CDR3 sequence: CASSLTGLSSEKLFF. Written as DNA, the CDR3 is TGCGCCAGCAGCTTGACGGGACTATCGAGTGAAAAACTGTTTTTT.

The CDR3 spells CASSDFLQPQHF. The DNA of the CDR3 is TGTGCCAGCAGTGACTTTCTTCAGCCCCAGCATTTT. The gene calls are TRBV2 and TRBJ1-5; D gene uncertain. The germline CDR1 and CDR2 sequences are SNHLY and FYNNEI. The CDR3 has 12 amino acids. V dropped 3 bases and J dropped 6 bases, with 6 bases sitting between them.

The chain combines TRBV3-1 (or the pseudogene TRBV3-2) with TRBJ1-1, with no clear D. The CDR3 length is 15 residues. Germline V gene lookup returns CDR1 LGHDT and CDR2 YNNKEL (reference sequence). V was trimmed by 1 base and J by 4 bases, leaving 13 bases between them. The CDR3 protein is CASSQATFPLTEAFF. The CDR3 DNA follows: TGTGCCAGCAGCCAAGCTACCTTTCCCCTCACTGAAGCTTTCTTT.

The chain is built from TRBV28 and TRBJ2-5, with TRBD2 matching 8 bases. CDR3 length: 13 amino acids. Germline V lookup: CDR1 MDHEN, CDR2 SYDVKM. The junction had 7 bases not matched to a gene; V was cut back by 6 bases and J by 7 bases. CDR3 sequence reads: CASRLAAVGTQYF. The CDR3 region has the DNA TGTGCCAGCAGACTAGCGGCCGTAGGGACCCAGTACTTC.

This clone was seen once. The CDR3 loop is CASSQDVQGRYGYTF. The DNA for the CDR3 is TGCGCCAGCAGCCAAGATGTCCAGGGGCGCTATGGCTACACCTTC. V is TRBV4-3 and J is TRBJ1-2, with D perhaps matching TRBD1 (6 bases). Germline V lookup: CDR1 LGHNA, CDR2 YSLEER. This CDR3 region has 15 residues. The V end lost 0 bases, the J end lost 4 bases, and 12 bases lay between the germline ends.

A single count supports this clone. This chain joins TRBV6-9 and TRBJ1-5; D is possibly TRBD1 (5 bases). Trimming cost V 6 bases and J 2 bases, with 20 bases left between them. This CDR3 region has 17 residues. Germline V gives CDR1 MNHGY, CDR2 SVAAGI. The CDR3 DNA sequence: TGTGCCAGCAGCCCGAGGGCAGGGCGGGAGGGCAATCAGCCCCAGCATTTT. Protein product: CASSPRAGREGNQPQHF.

The V gene is TRBV6-2 or TRBV6-3, the J gene TRBJ1-1; D unresolved. This CDR3 is 14 amino acids long. Germline CDR1 and CDR2: MNHEY and SVGEGT. The ends were cut back, 5 bases at V and 2 bases at J, with 12 bases in the middle. The CDR3 here is CASSGPRENTEAFF. In DNA, the CDR3 is TGTGCCAGCAGTGGCCCGCGGGAAAACACTGAAGCTTTCTTT.

The chain is built from TRBV3-1 (or the pseudogene TRBV3-2) and TRBJ1-2; D not certain. This CDR3 region has 15 residues. Germline CDR1 is LGHDT and CDR2 is YNNKEL (reference sequence). Trimming took 0 bases from V and 2 from J, leaving 10 bases between them. The CDR3 region has the DNA TGTGCCAGCAGCCAAGATCTCGAGAGAAACTATGGCTACACCTTC. Translation gives CASSQDLERNYGYTF.

This chain uses TRBV5-5 with TRBJ2-3; possibly TRBD2 for D (6 bases). V was cut by 0 bases and J by 8 bases, with 13 bases left in between. The CDR3 has 14 residues. Per the germline V gene, CDR1 is SGHKS and CDR2 is YYEKEE (reference sequence). This CDR3 reads CASSLGDPRGTQYF. CDR3 bases: TGTGCCAGCAGCTTGGGGGACCCGCGGGGTACGCAGTATTTT.

The chain employs TRBV18 and TRBJ2-7; 7 nucleotides align to TRBD1. V was clipped by 1 base and J by 5 bases; unmatched bases: 8. This CDR3 region has 15 residues. CDR1 is KGHSH, CDR2 LQKENI, per germline. Here the CDR3 DNA reads TGTGCCAGCTCACCACAGCCAGGGGGTATACACGAGCAGTACTTC. This codes for CASSPQPGGIHEQYF. The whole variable domain, remainder taken from reference TRBV18 and TRBJ2-7, is NAGVMQNPRHLVRRRGQEARLRCSPMKGHSHVYWYRQLPEEGLKFMVYLQKENIIDESGMPKERFSAEFPKEGPSILRIQQVVRGDSAAYFCASSPQPGGIHEQYFGPGTRLTVT.

The chain uses TRBV5-6 and TRBJ2-1; 8 positions agree with TRBD2. V was pared by 3 bases and J by 2 bases, with 13 bases of the junction left unmatched. The CDR3 loop spans 18 amino acids. CDR1 is SGHDT and CDR2 is YYEEEE in the germline V gene. CDR3 sequence (DNA): TGTGCCAGCAGCTCTTTAATTTATAGCGGGGATGCCTACAATGAGCAGTTCTTC. It yields the protein CASSSLIYSGDAYNEQFF.

This clone was detected only once. The rearrangement links TRBV18 to TRBJ2-2, with 9 bases lining up with TRBD1. The length of the CDR3 is 15 residues. The germline V gene has CDR1 KGHSH and CDR2 LQKENI. With V trimmed by 3 bases and J by 8 bases, 7 bases remained unmatched. The CDR3 DNA sequence: TGTGCCAGCTCACCCAGGACAGGGGCGGAGGGGGAGCTGTTTTTT. This codes for CASSPRTGAEGELFF.

This rearrangement joins TRBV7-3 to TRBJ2-1; 13 bases line up with TRBD2. This CDR3 is built from 17 residues. Germline V gene lookup returns CDR1 SGHTA and CDR2 FQGTGA. V lost 3 bases and J lost 7; bases outside the gene matches: 9. CDR3 nucleotides: TGTGCCAGCAGCTTCCTAATCGGGACTAGCGGGGATAATGAGCAGTTCTTC. It specifies CASSFLIGTSGDNEQFF.